The 16 T cell receptor beta chains in this list originate from one sample, sequenced in a study of cytomegalovirus exposure and HLA in healthy donors. The study ran its PCR with 60 Vbeta and 13 Jbeta primers. Clones were sequenced by immunoSEQ multiplex PCR, and TCRdb holds only the in-frame ones, with some missing. The profile covers around 130,000 clones, with roughly 85% appearing a single time and more than 0.9% taken by the ten largest. Sequenced material: PBMCs. These receptors were obtained from a boy younger than 18 in good health and CMV-seronegative.

DNA for the CDR3: TGTGCCAGCAGTTACTCGCGGGATAGAGGGAATGAGCAGTTCTTC. Its translation is CASSYSRDRGNEQFF. The rearrangement joins TRBV6-6 to TRBJ2-1; D perhaps matches TRBD2 (6 bases). The V gene's germline CDR1 is MNHNY and CDR2 SVGAGI (reference sequence). V was trimmed by 0 bases and J by 7 bases, leaving 13 bases between them. The CDR3 covers 15 residues.

This rearrangement joins TRBV19 to TRBJ2-7; D might be TRBD1 (6 bases). The V end lost 3 bases, the J end lost 0 bases, and 12 bases lay between the germline ends. CDR3 length: 15 amino acids. Germline V lookup: CDR1 LNHDA, CDR2 SQIVND (reference sequence). CDR3 DNA: TGTGCCAGTAGTATCGCGGACAGACGCTCCTACGAGCAGTACTTC. Its protein product is CASSIADRRSYEQYF.

This clone has just one count. This chain connects TRBV27 to TRBJ1-1, with 8 bases fitting TRBD1. The junction had 9 bases not matched to a gene; V was cut back by 5 bases and J by 7 bases. There are 14 residues in the CDR3. Germline V gene sequence: CDR1 MNHEY, CDR2 SMNVEV (reference sequence). The CDR3 spells CASSIQGAIGEAFF. Here the CDR3 DNA reads TGTGCCAGCAGTATCCAGGGGGCGATCGGTGAAGCTTTCTTT.

This chain links TRBV7-9 with TRBJ1-1, with 8 bases fitting TRBD1. The germline V gene encodes CDR1 SEHNR and CDR2 FQNEAQ (reference sequence). This CDR3 is 16 amino acids long. V shed 6 bases and J 1 base; nucleotides not matched to a gene: 10. The CDR3 loop is CASSSALGQGNTEAFF. The CDR3 DNA reads TGTGCCAGCAGTTCCGCCCTCGGACAGGGGAACACTGAAGCTTTCTTT. Filled out from reference TRBV7-9 and TRBJ1-1, the complete variable domain reads DTGVSQNPRHKITKRGQNVTFRCDPISEHNRLYWYRQTLGQGPEFLTYFQNEAQLEKSRLLSDRFSAERPKGSFSTLEIQRTEQGDSAMYLCASSSALGQGNTEAFFGQGTRLTVV.

This sequence joins TRBV4-1 and TRBJ2-7; the D is unclear. With 0 bases removed from V and 0 bases from J, the gap between germline ends came to 12 bases. CDR3 length: 16 amino acids. The germline gives CDR1 MGHRA, CDR2 YSYEKL. The CDR3 sequence is CASSQEGVFSSYEQYF. For the CDR3, the DNA is TGCGCCAGCAGCCAAGAAGGAGTCTTCAGCTCCTACGAGCAGTACTTC.

A note on this clone: This specimen includes other DNA sequences encoding the same CDR3. The chain uses TRBV30 and TRBJ1-1, with TRBD1 as a possible D gene (5 bases). Germline-derived CDR1 and CDR2 are GTSNPN and SVGIG (reference sequence). V was trimmed by 2 bases and J by 4 bases, leaving 11 bases between them. The CDR3 loop spans 13 amino acids. CDR3 amino acids: CAWSLGGRTEAFF. CDR3 bases: TGTGCCTGGAGTCTCGGGGGACGCACTGAAGCTTTCTTT.

The chain carries TRBV6-6 and TRBJ2-3; 9 bases are a match to TRBD2. The germline V gene has CDR1 MNHNY and CDR2 SVGAGI (reference sequence). CDR3 length: 16 amino acids. Trimming at V came to 2 bases and at J to 3 bases, leaving 6 bases not matched to a gene. Here the CDR3 DNA reads TGTGCCAGCAGTTACGATGGTAGCGGGAGAACAGATACGCAGTATTTT. It is translated as CASSYDGSGRTDTQYF.

The CDR3 DNA is TGTGCCAGCAGTCGGAAGGGGGAGCGCAATCAGCCCCAGCATTTT. Protein product: CASSRKGERNQPQHF. V gene TRBV27 combines with J gene TRBJ1-5; perhaps TRBD1 as D (6 bases). V was clipped by 5 bases and J by 2 bases, with 13 bases between them. Germline CDR1 is MNHEY and CDR2 is SMNVEV (reference sequence). CDR3 length: 15 residues.

This rearrangement joins TRBV7-9 to TRBJ1-1; no reliable D call. The V and J ends lost 2 bases and 5 bases respectively, with 9 bases between them. The V gene's germline CDR1 is SEHNR and CDR2 FQNEAQ (reference sequence). CDR3 length: 13 amino acids. CDR3 DNA: TGTGCCAGCAGCTTACCCTCTAGGACTGAAGCTTTCTTT. This translates into CASSLPSRTEAFF.

This clone was counted once. The chain recombines TRBV11-2 with TRBJ2-7; 10 bases are shared with TRBD1. The CDR3 sequence is 19 residues long. CDR1 and CDR2 from the germline V gene are SGHAT and FQNNGV. Trimming took 1 base from V and 4 from J; bases not matched to a gene: 16. The CDR3 coding sequence is TGTGCCAGCAGCTTAGTAAAACAGGCCGGGACAGGGGCCCTTTACGAGCAGTACTTC. Protein product: CASSLVKQAGTGALYEQYF.

J is TRBJ1-2 and V is TRBV29-1; 7 positions agree with TRBD1. The V and J ends lost 5 bases and 8 bases, in that order; junction bases with no gene match: 8. CDR1 is SQVTM and CDR2 is ANQGSEA in the germline V gene. The CDR3 runs 12 residues. The CDR3 is CSVYRGESGYTF. The CDR3 nucleotides are TGCAGCGTTTACAGGGGTGAAAGCGGCTACACCTTC.

The V and J genes are TRBV19 and TRBJ2-1, with D maybe TRBD2 (5 bases). The germline gives CDR1 LNHDA, CDR2 SQIVND (reference sequence). V gave up 4 bases and J gave up 10 bases, with 20 bases separating them. This CDR3 has 15 amino acids. The CDR3 reads CASSTFLSDRGEQFF. Written as DNA, the CDR3 is TGTGCCAGTAGTACCTTCCTATCGGACCGAGGGGAGCAGTTCTTC.

V and J are TRBV7-8 and TRBJ1-1; 8 bases align to TRBD1. The trim removed 3 bases at V and 2 bases at J, leaving 2 bases unmatched. The germline V gene has CDR1 SGHVS and CDR2 FQNEAQ. The CDR3 has 14 amino acids. This CDR3 is CASSFAGGNTEAFF. The CDR3 region has the DNA TGTGCCAGCAGCTTCGCAGGGGGCAACACTGAAGCTTTCTTT.

The V gene is TRBV11-2, the J gene TRBJ2-7, with a possible D match to TRBD2 (6 bases). The CDR3 is 17 amino acids. Germline V gene lookup returns CDR1 SGHAT and CDR2 FQNNGV. The V end lost 5 bases, the J end lost 5 bases, and 25 bases lay between the germline ends. CDR3 nucleotides: TGTGCCAGCAGCCCCTTAGAGATGGGACCTAGCGTCCACGAGCAGTACTTC. This translates into CASSPLEMGPSVHEQYF.

This clone was seen once. This chain links TRBV29-1 with TRBJ1-1; no definite D call. CDR3 size: 10 residues. CDR1 is SQVTM, CDR2 ANQGSEA, per germline. Trimming pared 5 bases from V and 5 bases from J, leaving 6 bases between. CDR3 protein: CSVYKTEAFF. The CDR3, as DNA: TGCAGCGTTTACAAGACTGAAGCTTTCTTT.

The V call is TRBV27, the J call TRBJ2-7; TRBD2 aligns across 9 bases. Germline lookup yields CDR1 MNHEY and CDR2 SMNVEV (reference sequence). Trimming removed 6 bases from V and 3 bases from J; junction bases left unmatched: 15. CDR3 length equals 17 residues. The CDR3 sequence: CASSHSEVAGARYEQYF. The CDR3 DNA sequence: TGTGCCAGCAGCCATTCTGAAGTAGCGGGAGCGCGCTACGAGCAGTACTTC.